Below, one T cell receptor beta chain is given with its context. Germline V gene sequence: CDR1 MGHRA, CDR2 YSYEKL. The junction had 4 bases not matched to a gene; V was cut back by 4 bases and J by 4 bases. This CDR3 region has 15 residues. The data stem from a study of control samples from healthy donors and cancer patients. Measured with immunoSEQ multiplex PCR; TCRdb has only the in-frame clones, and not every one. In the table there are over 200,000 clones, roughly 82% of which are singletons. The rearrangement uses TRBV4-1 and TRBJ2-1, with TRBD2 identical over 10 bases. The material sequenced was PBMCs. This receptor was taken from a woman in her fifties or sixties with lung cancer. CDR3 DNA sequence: TGCGCCAGCAGCCCAGCGGGAGGGCCTTACAATGAGCAGTTCTTC. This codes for CASSPAGGPYNEQFF.